This record concerns one TCR beta chain sequence. Antigen specificity is unknown. The sample is drawn from a study of T-cell memory formation after mild COVID-19. About the study: Across donors, TCR clusters were largely donor specific. Study-level points and caveats: For second-wave clones that peaked at day 37, SARS-CoV-2 specificity went unverified. Balance between CD4 and CD8 was seen in clones contracting day 15 to 85, and a CD4+ lean was seen in later expanders.

A 5'RACE reaction primed in the constant segment made cDNA libraries of TCR alpha and TCR beta, and these carried sample barcodes and UMIs. TCRdb ran MiXCR on the 5' RACE reads and lists one entry per CDR3 protein. The data hold around 450,000 distinct CDR3 sequences, with around 19% observed a single time. The germline V gene has CDR1 GTSNPN and CDR2 SVGIG (reference sequence). The CDR3 consists of 18 residues. V was shortened by 0 bases and J by 1 base, with 20 bases between the two germline ends. V gene TRBV30 combines with J gene TRBJ2-3, with D unresolved. The sequenced sample consisted of PBMCs or a T cell subset sorted from them (not recorded which). The sequence came from an adult woman who had mild COVID-19 (a few samples of this study predate the infection). Cell type and time point are not known. This chain's CDR3 is CAWSVRSLTPSRTDTQYF. The CDR3 DNA follows: TGTGCCTGGAGTGTAAGGAGTCTAACACCTTCACGCACAGATACGCAGTATTTT. Supplemented by reference TRBV30 and TRBJ2-3, the full variable domain reads SQTIHQWPATLVQPVGSPLSLECTVEGTSNPNLYWYRQAAGRGLQLLFYSVGIGQISSEVPQNLSASRPQDRQFILSSKKLLLSDSGFYLCAWSVRSLTPSRTDTQYFGPGTRLTVL.